Below, one T cell receptor beta chain is given with its context. This entry comes from a study of blood T cell repertoires in COVID-19. At the level of the study: The United States, Italy and Spain supplied acute and convalescent COVID-19 samples.

Original processing notes: Amplified reference gene primers provided the basis for estimating nucleated cell counts. This table comes from immunoSEQ multiplex PCR, and its TCRdb copy is limited to in-frame clones, with some not included. That table is the source of V, J and clone size, and D and trimming were worked out from the DNA. The sample has approximately 49,000 clones; approximately 78% are singletons. The V end lost 2 bases, the J end lost 8 bases, and 21 bases lay between the germline ends. CDR3 size: 16 residues. Germline V lookup: CDR1 MNHEY, CDR2 SVGEGT. The clonotype originates from a human donor with acute or convalescent COVID-19. The donor label of this sample is uncertain. The sequenced material came from peripheral blood. This rearrangement joins TRBV6-2 or TRBV6-3 to TRBJ1-1; unclear D gene. In nucleotides, the CDR3 is TGTGCCAGCAGTTACGGGCAGGTTACCCTTCCGGGGGAAGCTTTCTTT. Protein product: CASSYGQVTLPGEAFF.